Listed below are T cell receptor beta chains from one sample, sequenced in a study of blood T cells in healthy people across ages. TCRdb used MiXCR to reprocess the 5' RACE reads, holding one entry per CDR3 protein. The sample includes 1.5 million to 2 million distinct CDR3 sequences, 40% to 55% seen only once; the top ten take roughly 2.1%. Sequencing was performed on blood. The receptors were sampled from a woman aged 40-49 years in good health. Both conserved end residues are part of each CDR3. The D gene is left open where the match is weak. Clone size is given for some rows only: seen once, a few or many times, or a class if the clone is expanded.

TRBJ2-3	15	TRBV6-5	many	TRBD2	TGTGCCAGCAGTATGAAAGCGGGAGGCACAGATACGCAGTATTTT	CASSMKAGGTDTQYF
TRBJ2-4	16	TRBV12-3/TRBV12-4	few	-	TGTGCCAGCAGATATGGACCCCTTGTACCCAAAAACATTCAGTACTTC	CASRYGPLVPKNIQYF
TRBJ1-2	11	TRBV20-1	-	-	TGCCAGGGAGGGACTAACTATGGCTACACCTTC	CQGGTNYGYTF
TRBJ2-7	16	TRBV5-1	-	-	TGCGCCAGCAGCTTGGTGGCTGGATCATTGGCCTACGAGCAGTACTTC	CASSLVAGSLAYEQYF
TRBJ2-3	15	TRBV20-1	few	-	TGCAGTGCTGGCCAATCCAGCGGTAGCACAGATACGCAGTATTTT	CSAGQSSGSTDTQYF
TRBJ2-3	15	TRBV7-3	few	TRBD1	TGTGCCAGCAGCCCAGGACAGGGGGCTCGAGATACGCAGTATTTT	CASSPGQGARDTQYF
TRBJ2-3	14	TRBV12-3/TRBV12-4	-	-	TGTGCCAGCAGTCGTAGCGACGGAACAGATACGCAGTATTTT	CASSRSDGTDTQYF
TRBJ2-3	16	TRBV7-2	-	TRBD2	TGTGCCAGCAGCCCCCGGGCGGGGGGATACACAGATACGCAGTATTTT	CASSPRAGGYTDTQYF
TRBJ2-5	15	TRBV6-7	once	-	TGTGCCAGCATCCACTCGCGGGGGCGGGGAGAGACCCAGTACTTC	CASIHSRGRGETQYF
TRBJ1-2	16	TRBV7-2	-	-	TGTGCCAGCAGCTTAGGTCCGGGAGCCGGGACGGCTGGCTACACCTTC	CASSLGPGAGTAGYTF
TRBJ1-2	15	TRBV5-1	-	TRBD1	TGCGCCAGCAGCCCCGGGACAGGGGTGTCCTATGGCTACACCTTC	CASSPGTGVSYGYTF
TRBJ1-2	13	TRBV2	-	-	TGTGCCAGCAGCTACGAACGACAGACGGACTACACCTTC	CASSYERQTDYTF
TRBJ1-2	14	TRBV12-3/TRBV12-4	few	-	TGTGCCAGCGGGCCTGACGGTTTCATCTATGGCTACACCTTC	CASGPDGFIYGYTF
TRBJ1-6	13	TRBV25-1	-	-	TGTGCCAGCAGCCCCACCTGGCATTCACCCCTCCACTTT	CASSPTWHSPLHF
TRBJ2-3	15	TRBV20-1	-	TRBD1	TGCAGTGCTAGAGATTGGGGACAGGGGAGAGATACGCAGTATTTT	CSARDWGQGRDTQYF
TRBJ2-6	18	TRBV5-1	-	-	TGCGCCAGCAGCGGTGGAGTGGCTTTTAGCTCTGGGGCCAACGTCCTGACTTTC	CASSGGVAFSSGANVLTF
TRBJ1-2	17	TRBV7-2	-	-	TGCGCCAGCAGCTTAGTACTCGCAGGGGTAGCTAACTATGGCTACACCTTC	CASSLVLAGVANYGYTF
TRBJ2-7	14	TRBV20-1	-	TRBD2	TGCAGTGCTCCCCCAACTAGCGGAGGATACGAGCAGTACTTC	CSAPPTSGGYEQYF
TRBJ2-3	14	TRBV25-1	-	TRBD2	TGTGCCAGCAAAGCGGGGGGCGGCACAGATACGCAGTATTTT	CASKAGGGTDTQYF
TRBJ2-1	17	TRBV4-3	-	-	TGCGCCAGCAGCCAAGGGCTGCCGGGATCCTCCTACAATGAGCAGTTCTTC	CASSQGLPGSSYNEQFF
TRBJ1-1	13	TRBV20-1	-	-	TGCAGTGCTAGAACAACGTCAGGCGATGAAGCTTTCTTT	CSARTTSGDEAFF
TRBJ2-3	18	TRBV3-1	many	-	TGTGCCAGCAGCTCTCCCGACCAACCGGGGCTCCCTCTAAATACGCAGTATTTT	CASSSPDQPGLPLNTQYF
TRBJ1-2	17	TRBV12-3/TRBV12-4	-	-	TGTGCCAGCAGTACCCGTGGCAGGGAGTTTGGGCACTATGGCTACACCTTC	CASSTRGREFGHYGYTF
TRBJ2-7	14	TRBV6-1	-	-	TGTGCCAGCAGTGACCGGGACGGGCCTATCGAGCAGTACTTC	CASSDRDGPIEQYF
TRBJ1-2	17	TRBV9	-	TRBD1	TGTGCCAGCAGCTACCCGGGACAGCCCGCCTCGACCCTTAGCTACACCTTC	CASSYPGQPASTLSYTF
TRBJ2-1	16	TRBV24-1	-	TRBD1	TGTGCCACGGCTGAGAGGGACAGGGCCTACTACAATGAGCAGTTCTTC	CATAERDRAYYNEQFF
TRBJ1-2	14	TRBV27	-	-	TGTGCCAGCAGTTTATCAGCAGGGGAGGCTGGCTACACCTTC	CASSLSAGEAGYTF
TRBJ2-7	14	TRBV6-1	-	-	TGTGCCAGCACTGACCCGGGACTTTTCTACGAGCAGTACTTC	CASTDPGLFYEQYF
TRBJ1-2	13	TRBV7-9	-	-	TGTGCCAGCAGCTCCCGACCAGGGGATGGCTACACCTTC	CASSSRPGDGYTF
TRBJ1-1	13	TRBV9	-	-	TGTGCCAGCAGCGGAGACCCCACAGCTGAAGCTTTCTTT	CASSGDPTAEAFF